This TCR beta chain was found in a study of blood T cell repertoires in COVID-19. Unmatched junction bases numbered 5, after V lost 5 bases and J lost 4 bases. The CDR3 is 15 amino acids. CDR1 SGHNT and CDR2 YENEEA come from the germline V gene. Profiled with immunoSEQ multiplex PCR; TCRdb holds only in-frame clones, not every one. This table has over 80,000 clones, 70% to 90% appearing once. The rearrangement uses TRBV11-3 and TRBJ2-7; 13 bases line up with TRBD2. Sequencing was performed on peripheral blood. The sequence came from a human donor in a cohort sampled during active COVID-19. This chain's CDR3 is CASSEQLAGGYEQYF. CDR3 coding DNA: TGTGCCAGCAGCGAACAACTAGCGGGAGGGTACGAGCAGTACTTC.